Given below is one T cell receptor beta chain in context. Its specificity is unknown. What was sequenced were expressed TCRB transcripts, since all of the isolated RNA had been reverse transcribed. The table came from immunoSEQ multiplex PCR; TCRdb's copy has only in-frame clones and leaves some out. Seen here are roughly 380,000 clones, around 20% observed once, and the top ten hold about 0.044%. These data belong to a study of beta chain features in type 1 diabetes. General study findings and limits: Patients with type 1 diabetes showed fewer VDJ junction insertions and more deletions.

The origin of this receptor is a woman under 30 in good health. The source material was naive CD4+ T cells from blood.

The CDR3 DNA sequence: TGTGCCTCTGAGCAGGATTCGAACACCGGGGAGCTGTTTTTT. Residues: CASEQDSNTGELFF. The rearrangement uses TRBV2 and TRBJ2-2; D gene unclear. V was pared by 11 bases and J by 0 bases, with 13 bases between. Germline V gives CDR1 SNHLY, CDR2 FYNNEI. The CDR3 is 14 residues long.